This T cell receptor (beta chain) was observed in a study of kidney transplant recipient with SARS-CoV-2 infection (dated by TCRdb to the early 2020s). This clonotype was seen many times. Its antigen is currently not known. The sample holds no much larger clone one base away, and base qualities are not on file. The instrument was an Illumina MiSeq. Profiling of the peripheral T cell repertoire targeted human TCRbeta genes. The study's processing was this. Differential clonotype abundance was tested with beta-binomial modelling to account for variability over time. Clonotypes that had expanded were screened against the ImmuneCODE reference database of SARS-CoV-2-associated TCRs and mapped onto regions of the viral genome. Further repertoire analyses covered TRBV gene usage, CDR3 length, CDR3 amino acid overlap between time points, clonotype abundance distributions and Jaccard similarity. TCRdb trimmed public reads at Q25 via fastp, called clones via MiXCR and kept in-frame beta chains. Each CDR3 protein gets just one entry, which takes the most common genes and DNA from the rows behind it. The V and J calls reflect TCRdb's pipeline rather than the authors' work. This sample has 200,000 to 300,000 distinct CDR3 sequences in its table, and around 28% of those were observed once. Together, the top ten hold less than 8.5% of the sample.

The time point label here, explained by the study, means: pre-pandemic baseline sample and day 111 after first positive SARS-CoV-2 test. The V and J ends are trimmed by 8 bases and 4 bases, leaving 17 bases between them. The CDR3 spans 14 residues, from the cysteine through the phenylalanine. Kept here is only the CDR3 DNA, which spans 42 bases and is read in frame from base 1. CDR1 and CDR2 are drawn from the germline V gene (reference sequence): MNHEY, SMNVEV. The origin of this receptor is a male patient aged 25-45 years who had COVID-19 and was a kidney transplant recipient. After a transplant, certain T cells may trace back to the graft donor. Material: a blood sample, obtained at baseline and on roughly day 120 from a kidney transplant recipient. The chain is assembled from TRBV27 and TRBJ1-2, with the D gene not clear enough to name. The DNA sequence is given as TGTGCCAGCCCCCGGGTCGGCGAATTCTATGGCTACACCTTC. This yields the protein CASPRVGEFYGYTF.